This TCR beta chain appears in the sequencing data of a study of glioma-infiltrating T cells. The iRepertoire nested amplicon-rescue multiplex PCR amplified TCR alpha and beta CDR3s from RNA. Tissue mRNA or PBMC total RNA, about 90-450 ng, went into one-step reverse transcription and amplification. TCRdb re-called the multiplex PCR reads through MiXCR, storing one row per CDR3 protein. The table shows around 190,000 distinct CDR3 sequences, with 32% occurring only once. The CDR3 is made up of 14 amino acids. CDR1 is DFQATT, CDR2 SNEGSKA, per germline (reference sequence). Findings and limits, study-wide: Non-neoplastic patients had below-expected tissue-blood divergence, while all gliomas exceeded expectation. Very few CDR3 sequences were shared between tissue and blood.

In its sample, this clonotype was seen once. Its antigen remains unknown. One junction end disagrees with the germline gene, perhaps due to a read error. The TCR was taken from a human donor with low-grade glioma or glioblastoma, undergoing nonglioma brain surgery, or in good health (not recorded which). The sample was glioma tissue, nonneoplastic brain tissue, or PBMCs (not recorded which). V and J are TRBV20-1 and TRBJ2-7; TRBD1 agrees at 9 bases. The chain's CDR3 is CSARGDRDSYKQYF. DNA for the CDR3: TGCAGTGCCAGAGGGGACAGGGACTCCTACAAGCAGTACTTC.